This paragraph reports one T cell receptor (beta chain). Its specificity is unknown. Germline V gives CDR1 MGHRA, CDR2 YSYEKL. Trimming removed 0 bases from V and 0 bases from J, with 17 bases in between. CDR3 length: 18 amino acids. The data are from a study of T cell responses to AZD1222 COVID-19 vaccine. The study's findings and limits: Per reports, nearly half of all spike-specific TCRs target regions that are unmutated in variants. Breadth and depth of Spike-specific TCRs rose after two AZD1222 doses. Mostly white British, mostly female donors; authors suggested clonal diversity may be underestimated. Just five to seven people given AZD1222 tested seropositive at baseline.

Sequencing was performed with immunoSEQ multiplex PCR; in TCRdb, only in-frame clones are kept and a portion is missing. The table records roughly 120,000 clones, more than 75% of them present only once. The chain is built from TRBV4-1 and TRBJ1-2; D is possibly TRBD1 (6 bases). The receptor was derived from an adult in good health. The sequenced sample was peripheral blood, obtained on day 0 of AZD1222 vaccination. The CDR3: CASSQEGRGGPTNYGYTF. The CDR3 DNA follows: TGCGCCAGCAGCCAAGAGGGAAGGGGGGGGCCAACTAACTATGGCTACACCTTC.